This TCR beta chain was found in a study of beta chain features in type 1 diabetes. Findings of the study overall: There was a moderate but significant shortening of TCRB CDR3s in all four CD4+ subsets of Type 1 diabetes patients.

This CDR3 spans 15 amino acids. CDR1 is LGHNA, CDR2 YNFKEQ, per germline. The germline V and J ends were trimmed by 0 bases and 3 bases, with 6 bases remaining between them. This clone turned up a few times. The antigen is not known. Naive, central memory, regulatory and stem cell-like memory cells within the CD4+ compartment were sorted using CD45RO/CCR7/CD25/CD127/CD95/CD27. The isolated RNA, all of it, was reverse transcribed, so expressed TCRB transcripts were what got sequenced. Only in-frame clones appear in the TCRdb table, and some are missing; sequencing was by immunoSEQ multiplex PCR. The table shows 120,000 or so clones, with 16% occurring only once.

V is TRBV4-2 and J is TRBJ2-6; no reliable D call. Material for sequencing was central memory CD4+ T cells from blood. This TCR came from a man aged 25 to 40 with type 1 diabetes. The CDR3 region is CASSQEWDGANVLTF. The CDR3 region has the DNA TGTGCCAGCAGCCAAGAATGGGATGGGGCCAACGTCCTGACTTTC.